Here is one T cell receptor (beta chain) with its context. The data were obtained in a study of cytotoxic CD8 clonotypes in ibrutinib-treated CLL. Data came from immunoSEQ multiplex PCR; TCRdb stores just in-frame clones and leaves some out. This table has 45,000 or so clones, approximately 70% appearing once. Germline V lookup: CDR1 SGHTS, CDR2 YDEGEE. The CDR3 is 15 amino acids. V was clipped by 0 bases and J by 5 bases; unmatched bases: 7. This clonotype was obtained from a human donor with chronic lymphocytic leukemia. Source: PBMCs, taken after 12 months of ibrutinib treatment. The chain is built from TRBV5-8 and TRBJ1-1; the match to TRBD1 covers 7 bases. For the CDR3, the DNA is TGTGCCAGCAGCTTGGGACAGGGAGATCATACTGAAGCTTTCTTT. Translated: CASSLGQGDHTEAFF.